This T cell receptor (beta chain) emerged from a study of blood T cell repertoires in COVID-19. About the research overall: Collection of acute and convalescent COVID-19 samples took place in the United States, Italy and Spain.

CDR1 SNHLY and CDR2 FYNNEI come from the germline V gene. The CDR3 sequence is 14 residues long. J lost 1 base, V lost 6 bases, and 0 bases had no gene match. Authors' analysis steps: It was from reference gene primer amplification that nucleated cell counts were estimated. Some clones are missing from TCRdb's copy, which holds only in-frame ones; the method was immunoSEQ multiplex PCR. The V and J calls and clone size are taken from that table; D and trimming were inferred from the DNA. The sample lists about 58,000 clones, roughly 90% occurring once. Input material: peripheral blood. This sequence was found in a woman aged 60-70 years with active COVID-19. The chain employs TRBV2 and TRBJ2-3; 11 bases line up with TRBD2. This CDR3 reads CASRLAGGTDTQYF. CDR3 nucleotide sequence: TGTGCCAGCAGACTAGCGGGGGGCACAGATACGCAGTATTTT.